This T cell receptor (beta chain) comes out of a study of blood T cell repertoires in COVID-19. Across the study: COVID-19 samples collected from the United States, Italy and Spain covered acute and convalescent phases.

Profiled with immunoSEQ multiplex PCR; TCRdb holds only in-frame clones, not every one. The sample carries over 85,000 clones, around 86% recorded once. The sample was peripheral blood. The receptor was isolated from a woman between 65 and 79 years old with acute or convalescent COVID-19.

The CDR3 here is CASSPTGGEDIQYF. CDR3 DNA sequence: TGTGCCAGCAGCCCCACAGGGGGCGAGGACATTCAGTACTTC. The chain couples TRBV9 to TRBJ2-4, with 9 bases aligning to TRBD1. Germline lookup yields CDR1 SGDLS and CDR2 YYNGEE. The CDR3 is 14 amino acids. V was pared by 4 bases and J by 8 bases, with 7 bases of the junction left unmatched. Full variable domain (outside the CDR3, taken from reference TRBV9 and TRBJ2-4): DSGVTQTPKHLITATGQRVTLRCSPRSGDLSVYWYQQSLDQGLQFLIQYYNGEERAKGNILERFSAQQFPDLHSELNLSSLELGDSALYFCASSPTGGEDIQYFGAGTRLSVL.